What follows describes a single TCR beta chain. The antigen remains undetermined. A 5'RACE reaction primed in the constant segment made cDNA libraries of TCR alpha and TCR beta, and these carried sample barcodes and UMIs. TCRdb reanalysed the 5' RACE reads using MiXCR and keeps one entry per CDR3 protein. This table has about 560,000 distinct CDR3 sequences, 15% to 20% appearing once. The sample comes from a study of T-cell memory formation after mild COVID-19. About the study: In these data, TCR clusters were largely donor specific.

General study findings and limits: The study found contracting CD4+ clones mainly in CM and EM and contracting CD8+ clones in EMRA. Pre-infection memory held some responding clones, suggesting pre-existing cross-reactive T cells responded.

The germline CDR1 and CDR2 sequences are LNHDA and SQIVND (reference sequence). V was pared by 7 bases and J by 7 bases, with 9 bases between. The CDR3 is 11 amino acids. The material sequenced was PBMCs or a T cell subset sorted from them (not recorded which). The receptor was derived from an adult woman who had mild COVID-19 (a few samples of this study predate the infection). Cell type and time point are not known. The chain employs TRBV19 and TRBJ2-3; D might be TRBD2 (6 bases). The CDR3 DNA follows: TGTGCCAGTATGGGAGGAAATACGCAGTATTTT. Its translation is CASMGGNTQYF.